This TCR beta chain was captured by sequencing in a study of control samples from healthy donors and cancer patients. This CDR3 spans 15 amino acids. V trimming: 6 bases; J trimming: 4 bases; junction bases outside the gene matches: 9. Germline V lookup: CDR1 LGHDT, CDR2 YNNKEL (reference sequence). TCRdb keeps only in-frame clones here, not all; method: immunoSEQ multiplex PCR. The profile shows roughly 130,000 clones, about 95% of them singletons. The chain combines TRBV3-1 (or the pseudogene TRBV3-2) with TRBJ2-5, with 9 bases lining up with TRBD2. This sequence originates from a man aged 25-45 years in good health. The sequencing sample was made of blood. Here the CDR3 DNA reads TGTGCCAGCAGTCGGAAAGCGGGGGGAGCAGAGACCCAGTACTTC. This codes for CASSRKAGGAETQYF.